The clone carrying this T cell receptor beta chain was counted a few times. Antigen specificity is unknown. This specimen belongs to a study of response to subunit inactivated influenza vaccine. General study findings and limits: Only a handful of new T cells, the authors suggested, are recruited with each seasonal influenza vaccination.

A single record per CDR3 protein comes from TCRdb applying MiXCR to the RT-PCR reads. The data show around 190,000 distinct CDR3 sequences, roughly an eighth seen once. V trimming: 10 bases; J trimming: 2 bases; junction bases outside the gene matches: 16. Per the germline V gene, CDR1 is MNHEY and CDR2 is SMNVEV (reference sequence). This CDR3 contains 16 residues. J is TRBJ2-7 and V is TRBV27; 8 bases agree with TRBD2. Sequencing was performed on CD8+ T cells sorted from PBMCs, taken less than 6 days after vaccination. The TCR comes from a man over 45 who received an inactivated influenza vaccine. The CDR3 DNA is TGTGCCACCTATACGTATCGGGAGGGCCTCGCCTACGAGCAGTACTTC. Encoded protein: CATYTYREGLAYEQYF.